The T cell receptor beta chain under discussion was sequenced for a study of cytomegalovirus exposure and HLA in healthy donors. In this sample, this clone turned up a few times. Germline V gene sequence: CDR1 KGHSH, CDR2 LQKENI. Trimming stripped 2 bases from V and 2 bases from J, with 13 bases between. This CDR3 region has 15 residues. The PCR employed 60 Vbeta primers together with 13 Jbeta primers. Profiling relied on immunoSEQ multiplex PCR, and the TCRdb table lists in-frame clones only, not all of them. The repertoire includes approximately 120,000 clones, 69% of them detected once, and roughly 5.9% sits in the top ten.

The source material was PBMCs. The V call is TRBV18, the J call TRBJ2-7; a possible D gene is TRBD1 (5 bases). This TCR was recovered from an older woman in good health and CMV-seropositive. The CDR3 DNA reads TGTGCCAGCTCACCAACAGGCACCGGGCCCTACGAGCAGTACTTC. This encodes CASSPTGTGPYEQYF. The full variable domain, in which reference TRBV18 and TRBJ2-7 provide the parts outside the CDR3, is NAGVMQNPRHLVRRRGQEARLRCSPMKGHSHVYWYRQLPEEGLKFMVYLQKENIIDESGMPKERFSAEFPKEGPSILRIQQVVRGDSAAYFCASSPTGTGPYEQYFGPGTRLTVT.